This TCR beta chain is from a study of blood T cell repertoires in COVID-19. Study-wide background: Collection of acute and convalescent COVID-19 samples took place in the United States, Italy and Spain. PBMCs, B-cell-depleted T cells, or T cells were the source of the cDNA or gDNA that made up the material.

In the authors' workflow: Reference gene primer amplification gave nucleated cell count estimates. Assay used: immunoSEQ multiplex PCR; TCRdb lists only in-frame clones, some missing. V and J calls plus clone size are reproduced from that table; the DNA served to infer D and trimming. The sample records a few hundred thousand clones, approximately 86% being singletons. CDR1 is MDHEN, CDR2 SYDVKM, per germline. The CDR3 is 17 amino acids. V was clipped by 3 bases and J by 5 bases, with 19 bases between them. The sequenced material came from peripheral blood. V is TRBV28 and J is TRBJ1-4; D unclear. The sequence derives from a man between 60 and 75 years old with acute or convalescent COVID-19. The CDR3 is CASSLSYRRQPNEKLFF. For the CDR3, the DNA is TGTGCCAGCAGTTTGTCTTACAGACGGCAACCAAATGAAAAACTGTTTTTT.